This TCR beta chain was captured by sequencing in a study of T cell repertoires in cytomegalovirus infection. Regarding the study as a whole: Clonotype analysis showed dominance of the ex vivo response by HLA-C-restricted CMV-specific TCR beta clonotypes.

One entry per CDR3 protein, called by TCRdb with MiXCR from the reads. The sample lists 250,000 to 300,000 distinct CDR3 sequences, about 26% occurring once. A remark on this clonotype: Antigen: not known.

This CDR3 is built from 16 residues. The trim removed 4 bases at V and 8 bases at J, leaving 12 bases unmatched. The germline V gene has CDR1 SGHAT and CDR2 FQNNGV. The sample consisted of PBMCs. The sequence derives from a human donor in good health (CMV status not recorded). Some clones in this sample may be carry-over from other donors' samples. The chain is built from TRBV11-2 and TRBJ2-3; 10 nucleotides agree with TRBD2. This CDR3 is CASSSSGSGGASTQYF. CDR3 DNA: TGTGCCAGCAGCTCATCGGGCAGCGGGGGGGCGAGTACGCAGTATTTT.